A single sample is the source of the 8 T cell receptor beta chains below, sequenced in a study of blood T cells in healthy people across ages. Through a sample-barcoded 5' primer and a J-beta primer mix, a second PCR was run for about 6 to 11 cycles. MiXCR was run by TCRdb on the 5' RACE reads, yielding one entry per CDR3 protein. Of 600,000 to 850,000 distinct CDR3 sequences listed, 20% to 30% are singletons. This sample also belongs to another study, concerning T cells of mothers and their children.

The sequencing input was blood. The receptors were sampled from a boy aged 10-17 years in good health.

The chain combines TRBV10-3 with TRBJ2-5; D uncertain. Germline loops: CDR1 ENHRY, CDR2 SYGVKD. The CDR3 is 14 residues long. V shed 3 bases and J shed 4 bases, with 12 bases lying between them. The CDR3 bases are TGTGCCATCAGTGATGTAGGATCGGCAGAGACCCAGTACTTC. Amino acids: CAISDVGSAETQYF.

The chain links TRBV28 to TRBJ2-5; 7 nucleotides match TRBD1. CDR1 MDHEN and CDR2 SYDVKM come from the germline V gene. The V and J ends lost 4 bases and 5 bases, in that order; junction bases with no gene match: 4. There are 13 residues in the CDR3. The CDR3 sequence is CASSSDRFETQYF. DNA for the CDR3: TGTGCCAGCAGTTCGGACAGGTTTGAGACCCAGTACTTC.

The gene calls are TRBV11-3 and TRBJ2-1; 7 bases map to TRBD2. The CDR3 runs 19 residues. CDR1 and CDR2 from the germline V gene are SGHNT and YENEEA. After removal of 5 bases from V and 0 bases from J, the junction contained 16 bases not matched to a gene. CDR3 in DNA: TGTGCCAGCAGCCCCATTGGGACCAGCGGGGAGAGCTCCTACAATGAGCAGTTCTTC. This translates into CASSPIGTSGESSYNEQFF. Supplemented by reference TRBV11-3 and TRBJ2-1, the full variable domain reads EAGVVQSPRYKIIEKKQPVAFWCNPISGHNTLYWYLQNLGQGPELLIRYENEEAVDDSQLPKDRFSAERLKGVDSTLKIQPAELGDSAVYLCASSPIGTSGESSYNEQFFGPGTRLTVL.

The CDR3 spells CASSQRPSGITDTQYF. The DNA of the CDR3 is TGTGCCAGCAGTCAACGGCCTAGCGGAATCACAGATACGCAGTATTTT. The chain links TRBV7-2 to TRBJ2-3; 7 nucleotides agree with TRBD2. The junction had 11 bases not matched to a gene; V was cut back by 6 bases and J by 2 bases. CDR3 length: 16 amino acids. CDR1 is SGHTA and CDR2 is FQGNSA in the germline V gene.

The chain links TRBV20-1 to TRBJ2-1; D ambiguous. Looked up from germline, CDR1 is DFQATT and CDR2 is SNEGSKA (reference sequence). V shed 0 bases and J shed 5 bases, with 17 bases lying between them. The CDR3 consists of 16 residues. The CDR3 protein is CSARDLPSGPNNEQFF. The CDR3 DNA reads as TGCAGTGCTAGAGATCTGCCTAGTGGCCCCAACAATGAGCAGTTCTTC.

This clonotype turned up a few times. The V and J genes are TRBV6-5 and TRBJ1-1; D unresolved. Trimming pared 3 bases from V and 2 bases from J, leaving 10 bases between. The CDR3 extends over 14 amino acids. Germline V CDR1 and CDR2: MNHEY, SVGAGI. The CDR3 is CASSYSVTNTEAFF. The CDR3 coding sequence is TGTGCCAGCAGTTATTCGGTGACCAACACTGAAGCTTTCTTT.

CDR3 bases: TGTGCCAGCAGCCCGAAGCGGAAGCCTAATGAGCAGTTCTTC. Translated, it gives CASSPKRKPNEQFF. The chain combines TRBV7-9 with TRBJ2-1, with D possibly matching TRBD2 (5 bases). Trimming removed 5 bases at V and 7 bases at J, with 15 bases between. The CDR3 has 14 residues. The germline CDR1 and CDR2 sequences are SEHNR and FQNEAQ (reference sequence).

The table lists this clonotype with many counts. The chain joins TRBV28 to TRBJ2-3, with TRBD2 as a possible D gene (6 bases). V gave up 9 bases and J gave up 5 bases, with 12 bases separating them. Germline CDR1 is MDHEN and CDR2 is SYDVKM. The CDR3 is made up of 12 amino acids. In DNA form, the CDR3 reads TGTGCCAGTACCGAGGGAGGAGATACGCAGTATTTT. This translates into CASTEGGDTQYF.